One TCR beta chain is described in this entry. This sample is part of a study of T cell changes during pregnancy in multiple sclerosis. The assay was immunoSEQ multiplex PCR, and TCRdb's table has in-frame clones only and misses some. Among nearly 110,000 clones, roughly 90% were seen once, and the ten largest hold 1.6%. CDR3 length: 15 amino acids. The germline V gene encodes CDR1 SGHRS and CDR2 YFSETQ. V was shortened by 3 bases and J by 4 bases, with 14 bases between the two germline ends. Here the sequenced sample was peripheral blood, taken after pregnancy. The source of this sequence is a female donor with multiple sclerosis, enrolled in a pregnancy study. This rearrangement joins TRBV5-1 to TRBJ2-1; D gene uncertain. CDR3 nucleotides: TGCGCCAGCAGCTCGGTGGCGGCTGCTTACAATGAGCAGTTCTTC. Its translation is CASSSVAAAYNEQFF.